A single sample gave rise to the 11 T cell receptor beta chains below, sequenced in a study of blood T cell repertoires in COVID-19. Here immunoSEQ multiplex PCR was the method, and the copy in TCRdb shows in-frame clones only, minus some. The table has fewer than 350,000 clones, roughly 90% seen once. Sequencing used PBMCs or T cells enriched from blood (not recorded which). These receptors all stem from a woman aged 40 to 50 with acute COVID-19.

The chain links TRBV18 to TRBJ1-5; D perhaps matches TRBD1 (5 bases). V gave up 3 bases and J gave up 11 bases, with 14 bases separating them. The V gene's germline CDR1 is KGHSH and CDR2 LQKENI. This CDR3 comprises 13 residues. This chain's CDR3 is CASSPDSWQAQHF. DNA of the CDR3: TGTGCCAGCTCACCTGACAGTTGGCAGGCCCAGCATTTT.

The J gene is TRBJ1-1, the V gene TRBV18; D uncertain. With 6 bases removed from V and 2 bases from J, the gap between germline ends came to 16 bases. Germline V CDR1 and CDR2: KGHSH, LQKENI. This CDR3 contains 15 residues. CDR3 bases: TGTGCCAGCTCTTCACTAGTGGGTCCAAACACTGAAGCTTTCTTT. Translation gives CASSSLVGPNTEAFF.

The chain recombines TRBV3-1 (or the pseudogene TRBV3-2) with TRBJ2-7, with 12 bases aligning to TRBD2. Trimming removed 4 bases from V and 5 bases from J; junction bases left unmatched: 9. Germline V gives CDR1 LGHDT, CDR2 YNNKEL (reference sequence). This CDR3 is built from 16 residues. This chain's CDR3 is CASSPLVTSGSNEQYF. As DNA, the CDR3 is TGTGCCAGCAGCCCATTAGTGACTAGCGGGAGCAACGAGCAGTACTTC.

J is TRBJ2-1 and V is TRBV24-1; possibly TRBD2 for D (5 bases). Germline CDR1 KGHDR, CDR2 SFDVKD. The CDR3 sequence is 15 residues long. The ends were cut back, 0 bases at V and 9 bases at J, with 14 bases in the middle. CDR3 in amino acids: CATSDLQDQRGEQFF. The DNA for the CDR3 is TGTGCCACCAGTGATTTGCAGGATCAACGGGGTGAGCAGTTCTTC.

This rearrangement joins TRBV2 to TRBJ2-7, with TRBD1 matching 9 bases. Germline CDR1 and CDR2: SNHLY and FYNNEI. Losses at the gene ends were 6 bases for V and 2 bases for J; bases not matched to a gene: 5. CDR3 length: 14 residues. In DNA, the CDR3 is TGTGCCAGCAGACCGGGACAGGGAGCCTACGAGCAGTACTTC. It specifies CASRPGQGAYEQYF.

The genes are TRBV7-9 and TRBJ1-6; possibly TRBD1 for D (5 bases). This CDR3 comprises 14 residues. Trimming removed 3 bases at V and 5 bases at J, with 8 bases between. Germline loops: CDR1 SEHNR, CDR2 FQNEAQ (reference sequence). The CDR3 DNA sequence: TGTGCCAGCAGCTTCACAGGTGATAATTCACCCCTCCACTTT. Its translation: CASSFTGDNSPLHF.

The chain combines TRBV18 with TRBJ2-1; 8 bases fit TRBD1. V lost 5 bases, J lost 4 bases, and 7 bases stayed unmatched. Germline V CDR1 and CDR2: KGHSH, LQKENI. The CDR3 extends over 15 amino acids. The CDR3 DNA reads as TGTGCCAGCTCAATCCGGGACAGGACTTACAATGAGCAGTTCTTC. Residues: CASSIRDRTYNEQFF.

This clone occurred once. The chain combines TRBV2 with TRBJ2-2; maybe TRBD1 (6 bases). Germline loops: CDR1 SNHLY, CDR2 FYNNEI. The V end lost 8 bases, the J end lost 4 bases, and 14 bases lay between the germline ends. CDR3 length: 14 amino acids. CDR3 DNA sequence: TGTGCCAGCCGAGACAGGAGTGGCACCGGGGAGCTGTTTTTT. It yields the protein CASRDRSGTGELFF.

V is TRBV5-4 and J is TRBJ1-1; 9 bases map to TRBD1. CDR3 size: 14 residues. V dropped 5 bases and J dropped 7; count of bases not matched to a gene: 9. The germline V gene has CDR1 SGHNT and CDR2 YYREEE (reference sequence). CDR3 sequence: CASRAGGQGNEAFF. CDR3 DNA sequence: TGTGCCAGCAGGGCCGGGGGACAGGGCAATGAAGCTTTCTTT.

V is TRBV9 and J is TRBJ2-5, with unresolved D. Trimming removed 1 base from V and 1 base from J, with 11 bases in between. Per the germline V gene, CDR1 is SGDLS and CDR2 is YYNGEE. The CDR3 contains 15 residues. This chain's CDR3 is CASSVTPQFQETQYF. CDR3 bases: TGTGCCAGCAGCGTAACCCCTCAGTTCCAAGAGACCCAGTACTTC.

The chain links TRBV7-2 to TRBJ2-1; tentatively, D is TRBD2 (6 bases). Looked up from germline, CDR1 is SGHTA and CDR2 is FQGNSA. The CDR3 is 18 amino acids. V lost 5 bases and J 0 bases, leaving 20 bases between the germline ends. DNA for the CDR3: TGTGCCAGCAGCCCAGAGTGGGCGGGGTACGGCTCCTACAATGAGCAGTTCTTC. This translates into CASSPEWAGYGSYNEQFF.